These T cell receptor beta chains were read from a single sample in a study of molecular identifiers for immune sequencing clone quantification. TCRdb re-called the PCR reads with MiXCR, one entry per CDR3 protein. This table has nearly 650,000 distinct CDR3 sequences, roughly 27% appearing once. The material sequenced was naive CD8+ T cells from blood, with Jurkat cell RNA spiked in. These receptors were obtained from a human donor in good health. Some libraries in this study had Jurkat cell RNA spiked in. CDR3s include the opening cysteine and the closing phenylalanine or tryptophan. The D gene is left open where the match is weak. Clone size appears in some rows only: once, few, many, or a class for an expanded clone.

V	D	J	size	CDR3	DNA
TRBV6-2/TRBV6-3	NA	TRBJ1-1	few	CASSLSGFMNTEAFF	TGTGCCAGCAGTTTATCGGGGTTTATGAACACTGAAGCTTTCTTT
TRBV7-2	NA	TRBJ1-1	many	CASSLVPGREAFF	TGTGCCAGCAGCTTAGTTCCAGGCCGTGAAGCTTTCTTT
TRBV12-3/TRBV12-4	NA	TRBJ2-5	many	CASSFGTPQETQYF	TGTGCCAGCAGTTTTGGTACTCCACAAGAGACCCAGTACTTC
TRBV2	TRBD2	TRBJ2-7	few	CASSDNPGTTSLEQYF	TGTGCCAGCAGCGACAACCCCGGGACTACATCGTTGGAGCAGTACTTC
TRBV4-1	NA	TRBJ2-2	few	CASSQAPGSTPGELFF	TGCGCCAGCAGCCAAGCCCCGGGGTCCACGCCCGGGGAGCTGTTTTTT
TRBV19	NA	TRBJ2-2	few	CASSLFPENTGELFF	TGTGCCAGTAGTCTTTTCCCAGAGAACACCGGGGAGCTGTTTTTT
TRBV7-2	NA	TRBJ1-1	NA	CASSSGIGNTEAFF	TGTGCCAGCAGTTCCGGGATAGGCAACACTGAAGCTTTCTTT
TRBV24-1	TRBD1	TRBJ2-5	NA	CATSESGQRVETQYF	TGTGCCACCAGTGAGTCGGGACAGCGAGTAGAGACCCAGTACTTC
TRBV20-1	NA	TRBJ2-7	NA	CSARVLDSYEQYF	TGCAGTGCTAGAGTATTGGACTCCTACGAGCAGTACTTC
TRBV28	NA	TRBJ1-3	many	CASSPRTAGNTIYF	TGTGCCAGCAGTCCCCGGACAGCTGGAAACACCATATATTTT
TRBV7-9	NA	TRBJ2-5	NA	CASSLVPMSDETQYF	TGTGCCAGCAGCTTAGTACCTATGTCTGACGAGACCCAGTACTTC
TRBV30	TRBD2	TRBJ2-1	NA	CAWSISGGAGEQFF	TGTGCCTGGAGTATTAGCGGGGGGGCCGGTGAGCAGTTCTTC
TRBV9	NA	TRBJ2-3	many	CASSVASGSSTDTQYF	TGTGCCAGCAGCGTAGCATCGGGGAGTAGCACAGATACGCAGTATTTT
TRBV7-2	NA	TRBJ2-1	many	CASSPSVAGSYNEQFF	TGTGCCAGCAGCCCGTCGGTAGCAGGTAGCTACAATGAGCAGTTCTTC
TRBV6-5	NA	TRBJ1-3	NA	CASSMTESSGNTIYF	TGTGCCAGCAGCATGACGGAGAGCTCTGGAAACACCATATATTTT
TRBV27	NA	TRBJ1-1	many	CASSFSGRTEAFF	TGTGCCAGCAGTTTTTCAGGGAGAACTGAAGCTTTCTTT
TRBV6-5	TRBD1	TRBJ1-5	few	CASRAGTGKYQPQHF	TGTGCCAGCAGAGCCGGGACAGGGAAATATCAGCCCCAGCATTTT
TRBV19	NA	TRBJ2-7	NA	CASSSNPGNVWEQYF	TGTGCCAGTAGTTCAAATCCCGGGAACGTGTGGGAGCAGTACTTC
TRBV19	NA	TRBJ1-3	many	CASSPGPAGNTIYF	TGTGCCAGTAGTCCGGGACCTGCTGGAAACACCATATATTTT
TRBV30	TRBD1	TRBJ2-6	NA	CAWSDHRDRGLSGANVLTF	TGTGCCTGGAGTGACCACCGGGACAGGGGCCTCTCTGGGGCCAACGTCCTGACTTTC
TRBV12-3/TRBV12-4	NA	TRBJ1-1	many	CASSLGVGTEAFF	TGTGCCAGCAGCTTAGGAGTGGGCACTGAAGCTTTCTTT
TRBV5-1	NA	TRBJ1-2	few	CASSLGLMDYTF	TGCGCCAGCAGCTTGGGACTTATGGACTACACCTTC
TRBV6-5	NA	TRBJ2-7	many	CASSYKGGDSYEQYF	TGTGCCAGCAGTTACAAGGGCGGAGATAGCTACGAGCAGTACTTC
TRBV7-8	NA	TRBJ2-7	many	CASSLMAGDDEQYF	TGTGCCAGCAGCTTAATGGCAGGAGACGACGAGCAGTACTTC
TRBV27	TRBD1	TRBJ2-7	NA	CAGSSGQAPYEQYF	TGTGCCGGCAGTTCCGGACAGGCCCCCTACGAGCAGTACTTC
TRBV7-9	TRBD1	TRBJ1-5	few	CASSFSGQGVQPQHF	TGTGCCAGCAGTTTTTCGGGACAGGGGGTTCAGCCCCAGCATTTT
TRBV6-6	NA	TRBJ2-3	NA	CASRSWNPGGDTQYF	TGTGCCAGCAGGTCTTGGAACCCCGGTGGGGATACGCAGTATTTT
TRBV27	TRBD1	TRBJ1-1	NA	CASKIGDSPEAFF	TGTGCCAGCAAGATAGGGGACAGCCCTGAAGCTTTCTTT